What follows are 10 T cell receptor beta chains derived from one specimen sequenced in a study of cytomegalovirus exposure and HLA in healthy donors. This PCR relied on a set of 60 Vbeta primers and 13 Jbeta primers. Repertoires were generated with immunoSEQ multiplex PCR, while TCRdb's copy carries only in-frame clones and drops some. This table holds 110,000 or so clones, approximately 74% found once. The sample consisted of PBMCs. The receptor set was obtained from a middle-aged woman in good health and CMV-seropositive.

The chain links TRBV6-5 to TRBJ1-1; 8 nucleotides align to TRBD1. CDR3 length: 15 residues. Trimming cost V 6 bases and J 4 bases; bases outside gene matches: 10. Germline CDR1 MNHEY, CDR2 SVGAGI. This CDR3 reads CASRPPDRVRTEAFF. The CDR3 DNA reads as TGTGCCAGCAGGCCGCCGGACAGGGTTCGCACTGAAGCTTTCTTT.

The rearrangement uses TRBV5-1 and TRBJ1-1, with D uncertain. The CDR3 totals 15 residues. CDR1 and CDR2 from the germline V gene are SGHRS and YFSETQ. V was clipped by 0 bases and J by 0 bases, with 9 bases between them. CDR3 in amino acids: CASSLDRVLNTEAFF. The CDR3 nucleotides are TGCGCCAGCAGCTTGGACCGGGTTCTGAACACTGAAGCTTTCTTT.

The V and J genes are TRBV5-1 and TRBJ2-7; 8 bases map to TRBD1. Germline V gives CDR1 SGHRS, CDR2 YFSETQ. The CDR3 loop spans 14 amino acids. With 4 bases clipped from V and 4 bases from J, the junction kept 7 bases outside the gene matches. CDR3 sequence: CASSAGTGLYEQYF. CDR3 nucleotide sequence: TGCGCCAGCAGCGCCGGGACAGGTTTGTACGAGCAGTACTTC.

This clone was seen once. The chain has TRBV19 and TRBJ2-1, with a weak D call TRBD2 (7 bases). The CDR3 is 16 residues long. Trimming left V 5 bases short and J 8 bases short, with 22 bases between. Germline-derived CDR1 and CDR2 are LNHDA and SQIVND (reference sequence). Here the CDR3 DNA reads TGTGCCAGTAGTGATCCCCGGGGGCGGGAGATTTATGAGCAGTTCTTC. Translation: CASSDPRGREIYEQFF. The full variable domain, rest sourced from reference TRBV19 and TRBJ2-1, is DGGITQSPKYLFRKEGQNVTLSCEQNLNHDAMYWYRQDPGQGLRLIYYSQIVNDFQKGDIAEGYSVSREKKESFPLTVTSAQKNPTAFYLCASSDPRGREIYEQFFGPGTRLTVL.

This clone has just one count. The chain joins TRBV4-1 to TRBJ1-4, with D possibly matching TRBD1 (6 bases). V was clipped by 0 bases and J by 6 bases, with 14 bases between them. From germline, CDR1 is MGHRA and CDR2 YSYEKL. This CDR3 spans 16 amino acids. CDR3 sequence: CASSQDRARGDEKLFF. In DNA form, the CDR3 reads TGCGCCAGCAGCCAAGATCGGGCCAGGGGTGATGAAAAACTGTTTTTT.

The rearrangement links TRBV27 to TRBJ2-2, with unresolved D. The germline V and J ends were trimmed by 3 bases and 2 bases, with 19 bases remaining between them. The germline gives CDR1 MNHEY, CDR2 SMNVEV (reference sequence). The CDR3 consists of 18 residues. The CDR3 DNA is TGTGCCAGCAGTTTCGGCGAAGGCCTAGAGTTTAACACCGGGGAGCTGTTTTTT. This gives the protein CASSFGEGLEFNTGELFF.

This chain uses TRBV18 with TRBJ1-2; no definite D call. The CDR3 is 14 amino acids. The V end was cut by 3 bases, the J end by 7 bases, with 15 bases between. Germline-derived CDR1 and CDR2 are KGHSH and LQKENI. CDR3 protein: CASSPGRELGGYTF. In nucleotides, the CDR3 is TGTGCCAGCTCACCCGGACGGGAGTTAGGTGGCTACACCTTC.

The chain couples TRBV6-5 to TRBJ2-1, with 8 positions matching TRBD1. CDR3 size: 15 residues. Germline V gives CDR1 MNHEY, CDR2 SVGAGI. The trim removed 6 bases at V and 1 base at J, leaving 5 bases unmatched. DNA of the CDR3: TGTGCCAGCAGCTTCACAGGGGGTTCCTACAATGAGCAGTTCTTC. Amino acid sequence: CASSFTGGSYNEQFF.

This chain uses TRBV7-9 with TRBJ1-5; D is possibly TRBD1 (6 bases). The CDR3 has 13 residues. Trimming cost V 5 bases and J 5 bases, with 10 bases left between them. Germline-derived CDR1 and CDR2 are SEHNR and FQNEAQ (reference sequence). CDR3 in amino acids: CASSATGYQPQHF. For the CDR3, the DNA is TGTGCCAGCAGCGCAACAGGGTATCAGCCCCAGCATTTT.

The chain uses TRBV7-3 and TRBJ2-3, with D maybe TRBD1 (5 bases). The germline V gene encodes CDR1 SGHTA and CDR2 FQGTGA. V was shortened by 0 bases and J by 1 base, with 14 bases between the two germline ends. The CDR3 has 17 residues. The CDR3: CASSLTGHRKGTDTQYF. The CDR3 DNA reads TGTGCCAGCAGCTTAACTGGCCACAGGAAGGGCACAGATACGCAGTATTTT.